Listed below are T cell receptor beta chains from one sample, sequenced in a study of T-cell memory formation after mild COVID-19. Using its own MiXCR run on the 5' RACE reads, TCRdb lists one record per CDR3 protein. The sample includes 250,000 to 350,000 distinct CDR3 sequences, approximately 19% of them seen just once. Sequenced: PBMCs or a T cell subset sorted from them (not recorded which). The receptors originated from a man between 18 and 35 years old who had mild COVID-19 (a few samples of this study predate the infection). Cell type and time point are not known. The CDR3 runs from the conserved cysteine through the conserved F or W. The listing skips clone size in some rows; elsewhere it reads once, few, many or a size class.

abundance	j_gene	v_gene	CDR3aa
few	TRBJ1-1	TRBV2	CASSAGEVTEAFF
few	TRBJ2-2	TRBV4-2	CASSQDKGDRNTGELFF
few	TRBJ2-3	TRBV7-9	CAGQTGHTDTQYF
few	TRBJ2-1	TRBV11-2	CASSLVSGGSYNEQFF
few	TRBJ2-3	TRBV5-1	CASTKTLLLDTQYF
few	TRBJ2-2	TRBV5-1	CASSNGQSTGELFF
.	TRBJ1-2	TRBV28	CASDRPGENYGYTF
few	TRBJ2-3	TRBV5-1	CASSNTGDTDTQYF
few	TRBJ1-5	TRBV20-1	CSARGENQPQHF
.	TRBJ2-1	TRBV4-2	CASSLGLAGELYNEQFF
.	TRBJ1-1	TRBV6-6	CASRTGTYTEAFF
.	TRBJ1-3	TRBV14	CASSQGDLRNF
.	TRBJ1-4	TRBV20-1	CSARDDLPATNEKLFF
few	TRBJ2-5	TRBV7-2	CASSSSAAEETQYF
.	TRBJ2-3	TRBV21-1	CASSKVPRTTGTQYF
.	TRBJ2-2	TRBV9	CASSRGGDTGELFF
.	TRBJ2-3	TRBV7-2	CASSPSAVKTTDTQYF
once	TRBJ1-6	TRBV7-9	CASSYLGQGNSPIHF
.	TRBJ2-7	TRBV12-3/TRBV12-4	CASSYGRGFGYEQYF
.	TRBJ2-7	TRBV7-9	CASSSQIYEQYF
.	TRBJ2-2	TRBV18	CASSPRSLAGNTGELFF
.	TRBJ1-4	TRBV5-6	CASSFSGGPNEKLFF
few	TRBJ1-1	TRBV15	CATSRDPPEAFF
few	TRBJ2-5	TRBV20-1	CSAIGGGVETQYF
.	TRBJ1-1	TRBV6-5	CASSYHQQGYTEAFF
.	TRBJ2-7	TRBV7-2	CASSEQPGQRHF
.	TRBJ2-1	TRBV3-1	CASSQGLAGGSYNEQFF
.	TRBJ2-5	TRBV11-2	CASSLATGPWETQYF
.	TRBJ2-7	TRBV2	CASSTAAREQYF
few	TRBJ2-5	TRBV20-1	CSARSGDGQETQYF
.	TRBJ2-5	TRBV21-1	CASSHRAWETQYF
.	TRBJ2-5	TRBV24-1	CATSDSAGGEETQYF
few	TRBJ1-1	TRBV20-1	CSGRVNTEAFF
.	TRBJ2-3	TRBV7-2	CASSLSAASTDTQYF
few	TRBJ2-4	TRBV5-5	CASQLGGTDIQYF
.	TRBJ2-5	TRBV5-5	CASSRRQGEETQYF
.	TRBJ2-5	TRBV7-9	CASRVRETHYF
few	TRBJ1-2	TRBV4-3	CASSYRWGKETSVGNGYTF
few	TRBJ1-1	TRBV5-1	CASTGGGSNTEAFF
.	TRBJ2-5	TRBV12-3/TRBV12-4	CASSTIAGKDQETQYF
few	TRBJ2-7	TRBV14	CASSRPGNYEQYF
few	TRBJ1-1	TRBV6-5	CASSYWAGRSTEAFF
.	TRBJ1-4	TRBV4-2	CASSQSRQGEKLFF
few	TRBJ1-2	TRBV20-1	CSASRQAYGYTF
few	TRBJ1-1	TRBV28	CASSMLDRAEAFF
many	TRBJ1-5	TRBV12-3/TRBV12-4	CASSLNQPQHF
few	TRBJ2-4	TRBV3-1	CASTGVGNIQYF
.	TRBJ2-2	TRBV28	CASSLSSGELFF
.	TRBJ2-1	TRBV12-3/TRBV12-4	CASSLDRRDDEQFF
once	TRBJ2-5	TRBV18	CASSDPGMQETQYF
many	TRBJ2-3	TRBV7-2	CASSLASLDTQYF
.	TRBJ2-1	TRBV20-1	CSARAGTSYNEQFF
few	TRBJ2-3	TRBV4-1	CASSQGTYGTDTQYF
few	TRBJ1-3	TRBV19	CASSNGQWISGNTIYF
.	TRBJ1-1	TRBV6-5	CASSYSNPGTRISEAFF
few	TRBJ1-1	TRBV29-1	CSVVRGALNTEAFF
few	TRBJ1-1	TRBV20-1	CSASDRRGPEAFF
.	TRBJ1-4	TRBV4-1	CASSHGPGGANEKLFF
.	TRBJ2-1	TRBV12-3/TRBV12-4	CASSLVRVAVSSYNEQFF
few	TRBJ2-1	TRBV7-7	CASSPRTGNNEQFF